This TCR beta chain was identified in a study of blood T cell repertoires in COVID-19. Study-wide background: Italy, Spain and the United States were the sources of the convalescent and acute COVID-19 samples. The cDNA or gDNA used as material had been derived from T cells, B-cell-depleted T cells, or PBMCs.

Profiled with immunoSEQ multiplex PCR; TCRdb holds only in-frame clones, not every one. Of about 200,000 clones detected, about nine tenths appear once; the ten largest clones hold more than 0.7%. Germline V gene lookup returns CDR1 SEHNR and CDR2 FQNEAQ (reference sequence). V lost 0 bases, J lost 9 bases, and 1 base stayed unmatched. This CDR3 is 14 amino acids long. Specimen: peripheral blood. The sequence was collected from a woman aged 70 to 79 with acute or convalescent COVID-19. The chain carries TRBV7-9 and TRBJ1-6, with 8 bases lining up with TRBD1. Written as DNA, the CDR3 is TGTGCCAGCAGCTTAGCGACAGGGGTTTCACCCCTCCACTTT. The encoded protein is CASSLATGVSPLHF.